This T cell receptor (beta chain) was found in a study of CD8+CD57+ T cells in acquired aplastic anemia (dated by TCRdb to the late 2010s). With respect to the entire study: A mean of 3.2 ug of DNA, ranging from roughly 0.19 to 30 ug, was extracted from sorted CD4+ and CD8+ cells. CD8+CD57+ expansion was defined as frequency above the mean frequency observed in healthy subjects.

The investigation overall reported the following: Fewer than 35 CD8+ CDR3 sequences were found to be shared between patients and controls, but these sequences appeared to be highly expressed in patients and within the immunodominant clones of the patients. No significant difference in CD8+ Simpson's diversity was found between patients and healthy controls (P=0.060).

Genomic DNA was used as template for profiling of TCR beta VDJ combinations and CDR3 sequences. An Illumina HiSeq 2000 was used for TCR repertoire sequencing. For the original study's pipeline: Repertoire assessment relied on Simpson's diversity index, CDR3 size and DJ length profiles, and TRBV/TRBJ rearrangement plots. The most abundant DNA sequence in the deep sequencing data was defined as the immunodominant clone. CDR3 amino acid sequences were checked for sharing across subjects and were also compared against the VDJdb database and published repertoires. TCRdb cleaned the public reads at Q25 with fastp, built clones with MiXCR and kept in-frame beta chains. Identical CDR3 proteins give one entry, which carries the most common genes and DNA. These V and J calls rely on TCRdb rather than the paper's analysis. The sample profile shows tens of thousands of distinct CDR3 sequences; roughly 69% of them were found once. The top ten constitute 50% to 70% of the sample.

Expansion of CD8+CD57+ cells had been shown by flow cytometry in the patients chosen for sequencing. All patients had severe acquired aplastic anemia diagnosed by International Study of Aplastic Anemia and Agranulocytosis and Camitta criteria. No patient had received any therapy when blood was sampled. The study deep-sequenced TCR repertoires of sorted CD4+ and CD8+ blood T cells from severe aplastic anemia patients and healthy subjects. Patients were enrolled under clinicaltrials.gov protocols 00001620, 01623167, 00001397, 00071045, 00081523 and 00961064 in the USA. Ficoll-Paque density gradient centrifugation was used to isolate peripheral blood mononuclear cells. Before DNA extraction, CD4+ and CD8+ T cells were sorted with FACS or magnetic beads. There are many counts of this clonotype. Its antigen specificity is not known. One junction end disagrees with the germline gene, perhaps due to a read error.

For CDR1 and CDR2, the germline V gene (reference sequence) lists SSHAT and FNYEAQ. Including cysteine and phenylalanine, the CDR3 has 13 amino acids. The sequence is cut down to CDR3 DNA, 39 bases in frame from base 1. Sequenced input: sorted CD4+, CD8+, or CD8+CD57+ T cells (not recorded which) from PBMCs. This receptor chain uses TRBV7-7 and TRBJ2-1; the D gene may be TRBD1 or TRBD2, since each aligns over 5 bases. The receptor comes from a human donor with aplastic anemia. The CDR3 reads CASSLEEGFEQFF. The DNA sequence reads TGTGCTAGCAGCTTAGAAGAGGGGTTTGAGCAGTTCTTC.